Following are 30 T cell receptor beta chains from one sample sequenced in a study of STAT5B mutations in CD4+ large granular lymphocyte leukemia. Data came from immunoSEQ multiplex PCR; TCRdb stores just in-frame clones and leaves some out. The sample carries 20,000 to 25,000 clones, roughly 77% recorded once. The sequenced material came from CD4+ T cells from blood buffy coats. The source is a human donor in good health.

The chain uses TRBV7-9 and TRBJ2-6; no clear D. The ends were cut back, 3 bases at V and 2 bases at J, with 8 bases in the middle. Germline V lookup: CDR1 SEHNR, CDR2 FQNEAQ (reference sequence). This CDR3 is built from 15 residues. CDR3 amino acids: CASSFSYPGANVLTF. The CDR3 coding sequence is TGTGCCAGCAGCTTTTCCTACCCTGGGGCCAACGTCCTGACTTTC.

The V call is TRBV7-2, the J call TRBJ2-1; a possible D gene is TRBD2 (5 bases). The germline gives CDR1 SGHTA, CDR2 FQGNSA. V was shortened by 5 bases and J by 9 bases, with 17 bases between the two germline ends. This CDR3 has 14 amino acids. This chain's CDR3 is CASSPHQRAGEQFF. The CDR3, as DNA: TGTGCCAGCAGCCCTCATCAGAGGGCCGGTGAGCAGTTCTTC.

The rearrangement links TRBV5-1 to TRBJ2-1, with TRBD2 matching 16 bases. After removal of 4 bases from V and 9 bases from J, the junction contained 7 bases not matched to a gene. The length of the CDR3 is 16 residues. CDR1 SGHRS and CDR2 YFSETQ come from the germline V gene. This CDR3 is CASSTGLAGGLREQFF. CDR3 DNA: TGCGCCAGCAGCACGGGACTAGCGGGGGGGCTACGTGAGCAGTTCTTC.

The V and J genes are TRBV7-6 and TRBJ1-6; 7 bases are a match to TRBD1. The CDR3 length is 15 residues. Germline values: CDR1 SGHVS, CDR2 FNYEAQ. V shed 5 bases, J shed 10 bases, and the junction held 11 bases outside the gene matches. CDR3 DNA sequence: TGTGCCAGCAGCCCCCAGGGACAGAGTAGATCACCCCTCCACTTT. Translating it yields CASSPQGQSRSPLHF.

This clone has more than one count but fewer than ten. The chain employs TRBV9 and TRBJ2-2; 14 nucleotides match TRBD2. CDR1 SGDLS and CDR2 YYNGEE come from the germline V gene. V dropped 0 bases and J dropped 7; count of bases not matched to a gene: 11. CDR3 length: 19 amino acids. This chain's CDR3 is CASSVATSGGAVSHGELFF. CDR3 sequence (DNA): TGTGCCAGCAGCGTAGCGACTAGCGGGGGGGCCGTATCCCACGGGGAGCTGTTTTTT.

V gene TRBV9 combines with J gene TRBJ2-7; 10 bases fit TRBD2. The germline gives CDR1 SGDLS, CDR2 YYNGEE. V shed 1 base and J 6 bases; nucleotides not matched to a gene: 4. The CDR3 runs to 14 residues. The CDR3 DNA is TGTGCCAGCAGCGTACTAGCGGGAGCTGGCGAGCAGTACTTC. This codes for CASSVLAGAGEQYF.

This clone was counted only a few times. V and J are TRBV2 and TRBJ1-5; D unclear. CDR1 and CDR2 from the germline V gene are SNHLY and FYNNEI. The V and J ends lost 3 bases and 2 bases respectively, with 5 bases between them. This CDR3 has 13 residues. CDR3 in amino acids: CASSDPGNQPQHF. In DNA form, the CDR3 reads TGTGCCAGCAGTGACCCTGGCAATCAGCCCCAGCATTTT.

CDR3 protein: CASSRQGTGGPGANVLTF. Written as DNA, the CDR3 is TGTGCCAGCTCACGTCAGGGGACAGGGGGCCCAGGGGCCAACGTCCTGACTTTC. The rearrangement joins TRBV18 to TRBJ2-6; 12 positions agree with TRBD1. Per germline, CDR1 KGHSH and CDR2 LQKENI. The CDR3 has 18 amino acids. The junction had 8 bases not matched to a gene; V was cut back by 4 bases and J by 4 bases. Supplemented by reference TRBV18 and TRBJ2-6, the full variable domain reads NAGVMQNPRHLVRRRGQEARLRCSPMKGHSHVYWYRQLPEEGLKFMVYLQKENIIDESGMPKERFSAEFPKEGPSILRIQQVVRGDSAAYFCASSRQGTGGPGANVLTFGAGSRLTVL.

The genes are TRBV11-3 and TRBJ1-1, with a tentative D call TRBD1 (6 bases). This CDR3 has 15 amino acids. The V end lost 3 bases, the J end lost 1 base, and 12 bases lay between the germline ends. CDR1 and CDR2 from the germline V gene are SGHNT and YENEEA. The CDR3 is CASSLGAQPNTEAFF. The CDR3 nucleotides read TGTGCCAGCAGCTTGGGGGCACAGCCGAACACTGAAGCTTTCTTT.

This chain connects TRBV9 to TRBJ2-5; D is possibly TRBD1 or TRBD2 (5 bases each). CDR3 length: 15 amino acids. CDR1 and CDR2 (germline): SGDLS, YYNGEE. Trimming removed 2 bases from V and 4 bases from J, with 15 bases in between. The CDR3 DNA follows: TGTGCCAGCAGCGTTTCCGGGACGCCGGCAGAGACCCAGTACTTC. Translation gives CASSVSGTPAETQYF. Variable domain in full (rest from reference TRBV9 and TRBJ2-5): DSGVTQTPKHLITATGQRVTLRCSPRSGDLSVYWYQQSLDQGLQFLIQYYNGEERAKGNILERFSAQQFPDLHSELNLSSLELGDSALYFCASSVSGTPAETQYFGPGTRLLVL.

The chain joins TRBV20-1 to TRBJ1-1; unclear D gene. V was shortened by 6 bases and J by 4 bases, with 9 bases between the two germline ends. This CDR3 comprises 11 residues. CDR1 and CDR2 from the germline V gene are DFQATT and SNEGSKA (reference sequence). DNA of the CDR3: TGCAGTGCATCCCGCACCACTGAAGCTTTCTTT. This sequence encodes CSASRTTEAFF.

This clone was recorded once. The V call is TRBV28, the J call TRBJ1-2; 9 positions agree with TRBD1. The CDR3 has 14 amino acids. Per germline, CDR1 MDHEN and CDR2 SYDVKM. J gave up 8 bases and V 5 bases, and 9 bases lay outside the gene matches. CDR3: CASSEGTGLRGYTF. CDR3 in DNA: TGTGCCAGCAGTGAAGGGACAGGGCTCCGGGGCTACACCTTC.

The CDR3 loop reads CASSLGGFTYEQYF. The CDR3 DNA sequence: TGCGCCAGCAGCTTGGGGGGGTTTACCTACGAGCAGTACTTC. The rearrangement uses TRBV5-1 and TRBJ2-7; tentatively, D is TRBD1 or TRBD2 (5 bases each). The germline gives CDR1 SGHRS, CDR2 YFSETQ. Between the trimmed V and J ends, which lost 0 bases and 2 bases, there was a span of 9 bases. CDR3 length: 14 amino acids.

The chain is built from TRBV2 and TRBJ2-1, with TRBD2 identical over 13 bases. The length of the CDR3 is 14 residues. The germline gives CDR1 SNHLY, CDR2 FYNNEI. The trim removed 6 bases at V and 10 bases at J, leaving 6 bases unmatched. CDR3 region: CASSRTSGGMEQFF. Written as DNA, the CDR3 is TGTGCCAGCAGCCGGACTAGCGGGGGAATGGAGCAGTTCTTC.

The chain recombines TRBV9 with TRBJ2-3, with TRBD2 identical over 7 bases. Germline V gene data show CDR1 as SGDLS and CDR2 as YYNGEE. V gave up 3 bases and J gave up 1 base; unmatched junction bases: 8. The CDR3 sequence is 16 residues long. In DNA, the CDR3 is TGTGCCAGCAGCGCCTTGGGAGGGGCCCGCACAGATACGCAGTATTTT. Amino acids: CASSALGGARTDTQYF.

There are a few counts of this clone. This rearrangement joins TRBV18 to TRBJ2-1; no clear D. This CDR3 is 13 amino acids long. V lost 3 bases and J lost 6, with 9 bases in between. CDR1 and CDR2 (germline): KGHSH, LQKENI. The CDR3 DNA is TGTGCCAGCTCACCTAACGGAATCAATGAGCAGTTCTTC. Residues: CASSPNGINEQFF.

The CDR3 DNA sequence: TGTGCCAGCTCACCACCGAGGGGCTCTGGAAACACCATATATTTT. Amino acid sequence: CASSPPRGSGNTIYF. The genes are TRBV18 and TRBJ1-3; D perhaps matches TRBD1 (5 bases). This CDR3 is built from 15 residues. Germline lookup yields CDR1 KGHSH and CDR2 LQKENI. V was pared by 0 bases and J by 0 bases, with 6 bases between. Full variable domain (missing parts from reference TRBV18 and TRBJ1-3): NAGVMQNPRHLVRRRGQEARLRCSPMKGHSHVYWYRQLPEEGLKFMVYLQKENIIDESGMPKERFSAEFPKEGPSILRIQQVVRGDSAAYFCASSPPRGSGNTIYFGEGSWLTVV.

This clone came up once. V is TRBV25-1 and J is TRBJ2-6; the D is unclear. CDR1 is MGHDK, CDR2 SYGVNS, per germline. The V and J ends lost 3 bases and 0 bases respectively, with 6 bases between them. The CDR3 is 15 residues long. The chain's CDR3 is CASSDRNSGANVLTF. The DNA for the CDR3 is TGTGCCAGCAGTGACAGAAACTCTGGGGCCAACGTCCTGACTTTC.

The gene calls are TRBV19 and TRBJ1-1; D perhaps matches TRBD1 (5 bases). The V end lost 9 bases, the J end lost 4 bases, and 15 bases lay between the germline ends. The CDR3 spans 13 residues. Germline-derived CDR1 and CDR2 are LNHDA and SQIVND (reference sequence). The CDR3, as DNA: TGTGCCAGCCTTACAGGTGGAGGCACTGAAGCTTTCTTT. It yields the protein CASLTGGGTEAFF.

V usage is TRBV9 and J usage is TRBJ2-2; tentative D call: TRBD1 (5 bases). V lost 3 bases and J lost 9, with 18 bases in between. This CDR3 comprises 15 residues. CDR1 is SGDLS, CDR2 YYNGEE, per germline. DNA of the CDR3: TGTGCCAGCAGCGCCGAACAGGTTCCCATTAGGGAGCTGTTTTTT. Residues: CASSAEQVPIRELFF.

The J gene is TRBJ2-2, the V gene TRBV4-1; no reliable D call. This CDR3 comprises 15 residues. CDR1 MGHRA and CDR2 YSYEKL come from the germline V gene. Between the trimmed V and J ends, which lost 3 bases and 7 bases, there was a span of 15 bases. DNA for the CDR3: TGCGCCAGCAGCCAGGACCAAACCTCGGTCGGGGAGCTGTTTTTT. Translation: CASSQDQTSVGELFF.

In nucleotides, the CDR3 is TGCGCCAGCAGCCAAGACCTCCGGGGGACCTACGAGCAGTACTTC. This translates into CASSQDLRGTYEQYF. The genes are TRBV4-1 and TRBJ2-7; D may be TRBD2 (6 bases). V lost 0 bases and J lost 2, with 11 bases in between. CDR3 length: 15 residues. Germline V gene lookup returns CDR1 MGHRA and CDR2 YSYEKL.

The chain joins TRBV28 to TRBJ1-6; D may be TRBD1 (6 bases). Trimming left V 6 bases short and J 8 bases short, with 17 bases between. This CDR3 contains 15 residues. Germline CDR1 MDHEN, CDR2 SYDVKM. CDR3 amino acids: CASSLSGGPYSPLHF. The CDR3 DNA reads TGTGCCAGCAGCCTCTCCGGGGGGCCGTATTCACCCCTCCACTTT. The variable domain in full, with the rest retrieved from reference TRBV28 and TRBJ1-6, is DVKVTQSSRYLVKRTGEKVFLECVQDMDHENMFWYRQDPGLGLRLIYFSYDVKMKEKGDIPEGYSVSREKKERFSLILESASTNQTSMYLCASSLSGGPYSPLHFGNGTRLTVT.

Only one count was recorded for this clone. In nucleotides, the CDR3 is TGTGCCAGCAGCTTGGACAGCGTGCATAACTATGGCTACACCTTC. It encodes CASSLDSVHNYGYTF. This rearrangement joins TRBV5-4 to TRBJ1-2; D is uncertain. Germline loops: CDR1 SGHNT, CDR2 YYREEE (reference sequence). The CDR3 runs 15 residues. The V gene lost 0 bases and the J gene lost 1 base, with 10 bases spanning the gap.

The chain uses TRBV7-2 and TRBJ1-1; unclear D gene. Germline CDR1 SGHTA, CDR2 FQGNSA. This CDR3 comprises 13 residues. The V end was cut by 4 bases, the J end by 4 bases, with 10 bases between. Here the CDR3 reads CASSWYEATEAFF. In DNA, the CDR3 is TGTGCCAGCAGCTGGTACGAGGCCACTGAAGCTTTCTTT.

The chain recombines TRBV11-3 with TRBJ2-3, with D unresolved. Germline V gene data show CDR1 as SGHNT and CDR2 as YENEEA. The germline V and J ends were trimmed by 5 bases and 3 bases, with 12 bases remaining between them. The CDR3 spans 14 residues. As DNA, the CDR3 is TGTGCCAGCAGCGTGGGCCAGACTACAGATACGCAGTATTTT. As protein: CASSVGQTTDTQYF.

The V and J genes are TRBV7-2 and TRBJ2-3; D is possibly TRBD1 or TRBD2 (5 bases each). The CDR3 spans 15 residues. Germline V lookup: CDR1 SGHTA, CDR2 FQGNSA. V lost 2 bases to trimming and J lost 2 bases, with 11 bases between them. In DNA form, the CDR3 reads TGTGCCAGCAGCTTATGGGGCGGGCTCACAGATACGCAGTATTTT. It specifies CASSLWGGLTDTQYF.

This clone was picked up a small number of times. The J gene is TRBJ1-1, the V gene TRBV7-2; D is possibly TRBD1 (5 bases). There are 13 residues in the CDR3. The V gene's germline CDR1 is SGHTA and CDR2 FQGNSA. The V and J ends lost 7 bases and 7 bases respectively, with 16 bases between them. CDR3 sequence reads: CASNRRQGDEAFF. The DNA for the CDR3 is TGTGCCAGCAACCGGAGGCAGGGTGATGAAGCTTTCTTT.

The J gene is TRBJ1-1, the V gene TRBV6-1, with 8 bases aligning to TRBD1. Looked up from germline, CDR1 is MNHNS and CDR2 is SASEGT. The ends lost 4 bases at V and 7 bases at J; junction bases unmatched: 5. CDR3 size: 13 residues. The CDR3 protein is CASSGKTGDEAFF. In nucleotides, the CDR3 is TGTGCCAGCAGTGGAAAGACAGGGGATGAAGCTTTCTTT.

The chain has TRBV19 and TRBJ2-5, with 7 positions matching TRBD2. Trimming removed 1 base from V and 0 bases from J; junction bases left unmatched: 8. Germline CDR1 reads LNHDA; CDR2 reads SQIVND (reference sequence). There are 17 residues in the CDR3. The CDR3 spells CASSIAGQRGHQETQYF. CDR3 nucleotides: TGTGCCAGTAGTATAGCCGGGCAGCGGGGCCACCAAGAGACCCAGTACTTC.